Described below is a single T cell receptor (beta chain) sequence and its context. V was clipped by 6 bases and J by 0 bases, with 12 bases between them. CDR3 size: 16 residues. Germline CDR1 and CDR2: MNHEY and SMNVEV (reference sequence). The data derive from a study of blood T cell repertoires in COVID-19. Sequencing was performed with immunoSEQ multiplex PCR; in TCRdb, only in-frame clones are kept and a portion is missing. The repertoire holds almost 350,000 clones, with roughly 89% as singletons. The origin of this receptor is an older woman with COVID-19, enrolled during active disease. The sample consisted of peripheral blood. V is TRBV27 and J is TRBJ1-6; D gene uncertain. Written as DNA, the CDR3 is TGTGCCAGCAGATCTATGGAGAGCTCCTATAATTCACCCCTCCACTTT. As protein: CASRSMESSYNSPLHF.